This T cell receptor beta chain is from a study of siplizumab effects on memory and regulatory T cells. Findings and limits, study-wide: Naive T cells looked more diverse than memory cells and looked like major alloresponse contributors. The authors mapped only a minor fraction of alloreactive clones to unstimulated subsets. It was never confirmed that proliferating Tregs from siplizumab cultures were suppressive.

Profiling relied on immunoSEQ multiplex PCR, and the TCRdb table lists in-frame clones only, not all of them. The sample comprises over 100,000 clones, 90% to 95% of which are singletons, and around 0.75% rests with the top ten. Notes on this clone: Its matching antigen is unknown.

This receptor was taken from a human donor in good health. What was sequenced was Tregs sorted from blood.

CDR3 in DNA: TGTGCCACCCGATCGCCAGGGGGAGATCAGCCCCAGCATTTT. Amino acid sequence: CATRSPGGDQPQHF. The rearrangement joins TRBV6-1 to TRBJ1-5, with 7 bases aligning to TRBD1. The germline gives CDR1 MNHNS, CDR2 SASEGT. The CDR3 length is 14 residues. J lost 5 bases, V lost 10 bases, and 11 bases had no gene match.